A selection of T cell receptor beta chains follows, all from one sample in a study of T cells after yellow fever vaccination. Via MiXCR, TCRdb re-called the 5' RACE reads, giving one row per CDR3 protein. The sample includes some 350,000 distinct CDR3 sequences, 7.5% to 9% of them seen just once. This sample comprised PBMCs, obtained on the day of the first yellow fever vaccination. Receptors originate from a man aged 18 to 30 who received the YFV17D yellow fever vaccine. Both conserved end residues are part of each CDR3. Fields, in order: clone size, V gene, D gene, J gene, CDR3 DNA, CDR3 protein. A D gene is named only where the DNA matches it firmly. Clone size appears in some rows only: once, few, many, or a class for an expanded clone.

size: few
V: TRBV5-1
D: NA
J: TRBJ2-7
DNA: TGCGCCAGCAGCTTAGGGACCGCCATTGTGGACGAGCAGTACTTC
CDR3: CASSLGTAIVDEQYF

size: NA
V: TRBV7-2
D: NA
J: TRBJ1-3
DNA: TGTGCCAGCAGCTTAGGGCGGACAAACCCATCTGGAAACACCATATATTTT
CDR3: CASSLGRTNPSGNTIYF

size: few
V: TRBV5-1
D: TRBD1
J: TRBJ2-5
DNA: TGCGCCAGCAGCTACATGCCAGGGGGTCGGGAGACCCAGTACTTC
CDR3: CASSYMPGGRETQYF

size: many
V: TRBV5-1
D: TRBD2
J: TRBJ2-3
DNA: TGCGCCAGCAAGGGCACCGGGACTAGCTTGGATACGCAGTATTTT
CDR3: CASKGTGTSLDTQYF

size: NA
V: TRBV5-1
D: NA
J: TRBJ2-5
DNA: TGCGCCAGCAGCTCATCATGGACCACTTCCATAAAAGAGACCCAGTACTTC
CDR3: CASSSSWTTSIKETQYF

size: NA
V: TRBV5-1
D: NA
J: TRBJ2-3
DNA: TGCGCCAGCACCCCCGGCACCACAGATACGCAGTATTTT
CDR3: CASTPGTTDTQYF

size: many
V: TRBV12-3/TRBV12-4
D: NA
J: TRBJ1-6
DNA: TGTGCCAGCAGTCCCACCCTTAATTCACCCCTCCACTTT
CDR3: CASSPTLNSPLHF

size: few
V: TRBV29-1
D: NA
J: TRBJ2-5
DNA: TGCAGCGTTGATGGGGGCCAGGAGGGCGAGACCCAGTACTTC
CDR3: CSVDGGQEGETQYF

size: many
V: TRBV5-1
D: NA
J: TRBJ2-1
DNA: TGCGCCAGCGTCGGGGGCTACAATGAGCAGTTCTTC
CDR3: CASVGGYNEQFF

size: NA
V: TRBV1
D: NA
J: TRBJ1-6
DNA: TGCACCAGCAGCCAAAGGAAGGACAGGAGTGATTCACCCCTCCACTTT
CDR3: CTSSQRKDRSDSPLHF

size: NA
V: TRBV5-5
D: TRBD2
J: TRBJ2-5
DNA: TGTGCCAGCACCAGACTAGCGGTCACTCAAGAGACCCAGTACTTC
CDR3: CASTRLAVTQETQYF

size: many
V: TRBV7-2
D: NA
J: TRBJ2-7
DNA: TGTGCCAGCAGTTCCAGGGTGGGCTACGAGCAGTACTTC
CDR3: CASSSRVGYEQYF

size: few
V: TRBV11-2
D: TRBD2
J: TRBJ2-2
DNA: TGTGCCAGCAGCTTCCATGGACTAGCGACCGGGGAGCTGTTTTTT
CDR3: CASSFHGLATGELFF

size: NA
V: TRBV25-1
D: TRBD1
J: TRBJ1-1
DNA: TGTGCCAGCAGTGAGACAGGGGTGATGGCTGGGAACACTGAAGCTTTCTTT
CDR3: CASSETGVMAGNTEAFF

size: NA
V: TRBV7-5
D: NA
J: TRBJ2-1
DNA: TGCAGCCCTGTGTCTGCAGTCGGAGACAGGGAGGTGGGCAATGAGCAGTTCTTC
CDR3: CSPVSAVGDREVGNEQFF

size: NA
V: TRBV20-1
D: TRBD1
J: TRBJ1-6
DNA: TGCAGTGCTCCGACCGGGACAGGGGGATTGACCCTCCACTTT
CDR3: CSAPTGTGGLTLHF

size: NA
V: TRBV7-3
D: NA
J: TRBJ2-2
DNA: TGTGCCAGCAGCTTAAAGCAGGGGACCATGAACACCGGGGAGCTGTTTTTT
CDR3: CASSLKQGTMNTGELFF

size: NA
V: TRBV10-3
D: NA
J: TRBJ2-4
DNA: TGTGCCATCAGTGAGGCATTAGCCAAAAACATTCAGTACTTC
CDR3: CAISEALAKNIQYF

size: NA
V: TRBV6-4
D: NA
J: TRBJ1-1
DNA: TGTGCCAGCAGTGTACTAGCGGGAGCGCGAAGCACTGAAGCTTTCTTT
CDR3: CASSVLAGARSTEAFF

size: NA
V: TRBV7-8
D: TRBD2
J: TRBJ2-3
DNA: TGTGCCAGCAGCCCCCTCGTAGCGGGGGGCACAGATACGCAGTATTTT
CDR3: CASSPLVAGGTDTQYF

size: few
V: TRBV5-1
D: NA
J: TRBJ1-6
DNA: TGCGCCAGCAGACAGGAGAGTAATTCACCCCTCCACTTT
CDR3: CASRQESNSPLHF

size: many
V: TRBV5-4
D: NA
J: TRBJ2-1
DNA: TGTGCCAGCAGCTTAGAGGATAAGGGAGGGAGGCACAGGGGATCCGAGCAGTTCTTC
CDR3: CASSLEDKGGRHRGSEQFF

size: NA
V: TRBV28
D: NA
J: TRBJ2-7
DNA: TGTGCCAGCAGTTTAACGGACTCCTCCAGCGAGCAGTACTTC
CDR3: CASSLTDSSSEQYF

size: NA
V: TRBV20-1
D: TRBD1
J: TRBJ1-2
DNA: TGCAGTGCTAGAGATCACAGGGGGGACTATGGCTACACCTTC
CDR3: CSARDHRGDYGYTF

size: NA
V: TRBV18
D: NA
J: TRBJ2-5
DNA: TGTGCCAGCTCACCAGGACGGCCAGTCAAAGAGACCCAGTACTTC
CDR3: CASSPGRPVKETQYF

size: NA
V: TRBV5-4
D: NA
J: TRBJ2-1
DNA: TGTGCCAGCAGCTCACAGGGATCTACATACAATGAGCAGTTCTTC
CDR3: CASSSQGSTYNEQFF

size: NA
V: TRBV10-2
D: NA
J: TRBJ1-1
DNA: TGCGCCAGCAGTGAGCCCCCGTCGCGGAGGAACACTGAAGCTTTCTTT
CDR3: CASSEPPSRRNTEAFF

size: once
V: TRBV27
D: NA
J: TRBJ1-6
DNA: TGTGCCAGTCAATCAACAGGGTTGGGGGCATATTCACCCCTCCACTTT
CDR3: CASQSTGLGAYSPLHF

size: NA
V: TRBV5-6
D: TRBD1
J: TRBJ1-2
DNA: TGTGCCAGCAGTCCTCCTCCGGGACAGGGGGAGCTTGGCTACACCTTC
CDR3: CASSPPPGQGELGYTF

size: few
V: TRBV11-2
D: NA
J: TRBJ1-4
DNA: TGTGCCAGCAGCTTAGAGAGGAGCGTGACTAATGAAAAACTGTTTTTT
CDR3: CASSLERSVTNEKLFF

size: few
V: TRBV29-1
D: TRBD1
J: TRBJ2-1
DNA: TGCAGCGTGACCGGGACAGGGGGCCTGGGCTCCTACAATGAGCAGTTCTTC
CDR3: CSVTGTGGLGSYNEQFF

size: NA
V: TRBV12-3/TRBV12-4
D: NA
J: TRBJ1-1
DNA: TGTGCCAGCAGTTCCGGGGGGAGCATGAACACTGAAGCTTTCTTT
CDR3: CASSSGGSMNTEAFF

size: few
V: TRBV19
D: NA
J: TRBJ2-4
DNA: TGTGCCAGTAGTATAACTCCAGTCTCCAAAAACATTCAGTACTTC
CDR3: CASSITPVSKNIQYF

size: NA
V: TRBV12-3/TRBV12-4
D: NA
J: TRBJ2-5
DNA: TGTGCCAACAGCCGAACTAGCATTCAAGAGACCCAGTACTTC
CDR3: CANSRTSIQETQYF

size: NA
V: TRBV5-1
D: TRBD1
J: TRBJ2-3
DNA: TGCGCCAGCAGCACGGGACAGGTTGTTACGGTATTTGATACGCAGTATTTT
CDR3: CASSTGQVVTVFDTQYF

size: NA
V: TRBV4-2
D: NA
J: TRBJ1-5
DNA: TGTGCCAGCAGCCAAGACGACGGTCCCCATCAGCCCCAGCATTTT
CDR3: CASSQDDGPHQPQHF

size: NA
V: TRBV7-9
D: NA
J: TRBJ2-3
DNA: TGTGCCAGGCAGGCCATCCGAGGCACAGATACGCAGTATTTT
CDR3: CARQAIRGTDTQYF

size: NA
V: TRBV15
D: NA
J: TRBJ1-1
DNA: TGTGCCACCACATGGGGAGAGGCGAACACTGAAGCTTTCTTT
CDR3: CATTWGEANTEAFF

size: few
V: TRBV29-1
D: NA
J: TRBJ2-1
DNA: TGCAGCGGAGTTGGGGGGCCCTGGTATGAGCAGTTCTTC
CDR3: CSGVGGPWYEQFF

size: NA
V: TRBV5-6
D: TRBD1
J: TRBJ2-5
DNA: TGTGCCAGCACTCGGAGAACAGGGGGCCTGGGTCAAGAGACCCAGTACTTC
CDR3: CASTRRTGGLGQETQYF

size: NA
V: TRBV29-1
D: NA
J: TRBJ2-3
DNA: TGCAGCGCCTCGGGGGGACAGGCAGATACGCAGTATTTT
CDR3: CSASGGQADTQYF

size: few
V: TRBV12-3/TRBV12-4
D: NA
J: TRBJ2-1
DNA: TGTGCCAGCGCGAGGGGGGTCTACAATGAGCAGTTCTTC
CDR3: CASARGVYNEQFF

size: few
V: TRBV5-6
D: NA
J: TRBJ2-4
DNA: TGTGCCAGCAGCCTCCTGGACAGAAACATTCAGTACTTC
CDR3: CASSLLDRNIQYF

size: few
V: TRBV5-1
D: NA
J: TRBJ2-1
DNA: TGCGCCAGCAGCCTGGAAGCCCAGGGTGTCTACAATGAGCAGTTCTTC
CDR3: CASSLEAQGVYNEQFF

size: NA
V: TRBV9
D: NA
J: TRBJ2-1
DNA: TGTGCCAGCAGCGTATGGTCCTACAATGAGCAGTTCTTC
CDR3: CASSVWSYNEQFF

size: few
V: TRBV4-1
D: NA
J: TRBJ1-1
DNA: TGCGCCAGCAGCCAAGTCGGCCCACCGAACACTGAAGCTTTCTTT
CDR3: CASSQVGPPNTEAFF

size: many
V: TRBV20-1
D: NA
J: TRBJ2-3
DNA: TGCAGTGCTAGAGAGGCCAGCCTGGATACGCAGTATTTT
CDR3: CSAREASLDTQYF